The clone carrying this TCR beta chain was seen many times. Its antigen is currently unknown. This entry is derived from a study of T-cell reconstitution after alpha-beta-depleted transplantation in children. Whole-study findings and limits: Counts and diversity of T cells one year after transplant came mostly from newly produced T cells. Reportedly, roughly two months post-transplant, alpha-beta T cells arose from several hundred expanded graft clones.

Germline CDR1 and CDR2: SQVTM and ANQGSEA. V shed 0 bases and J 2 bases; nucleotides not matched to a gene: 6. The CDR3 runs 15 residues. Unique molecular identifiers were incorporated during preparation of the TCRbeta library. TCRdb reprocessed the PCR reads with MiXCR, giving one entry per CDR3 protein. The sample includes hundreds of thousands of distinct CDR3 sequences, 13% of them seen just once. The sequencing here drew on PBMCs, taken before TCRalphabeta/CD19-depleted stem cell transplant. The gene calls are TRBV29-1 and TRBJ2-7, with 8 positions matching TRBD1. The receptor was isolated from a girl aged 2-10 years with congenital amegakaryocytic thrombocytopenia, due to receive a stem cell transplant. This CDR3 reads CSVEDPWTGPYEQYF. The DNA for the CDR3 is TGCAGCGTTGAAGATCCGTGGACAGGGCCCTACGAGCAGTACTTC.